The 7 T cell receptor beta chains given below trace back to one sample, sequenced in a study of T-cell memory formation after mild COVID-19. Using its own MiXCR run on the 5' RACE reads, TCRdb lists one record per CDR3 protein. This table has roughly 510,000 distinct CDR3 sequences, 17% appearing once. Sequenced material: PBMCs or a T cell subset sorted from them (not recorded which). The receptor set was obtained from an adult woman who had mild COVID-19 (a few samples of this study predate the infection). Cell type and time point are not known.

The rearrangement joins TRBV12-3 or TRBV12-4 to TRBJ2-3; 7 bases are shared with TRBD2. V dropped 4 bases and J dropped 2; count of bases not matched to a gene: 12. The CDR3 sequence is 17 residues long. The CDR3 loop reads CASSSPPPGGPTDTQYF. The CDR3 DNA sequence: TGTGCCAGCAGTTCCCCTCCTCCGGGAGGTCCCACAGATACGCAGTATTTT.

This clonotype was detected only a few times. J is TRBJ1-5 and V is TRBV5-5; tentatively, D is TRBD1 (5 bases). CDR1 and CDR2 (germline): SGHKS, YYEKEE (reference sequence). The V gene lost 4 bases and the J gene lost 2 bases, with 13 bases spanning the gap. The CDR3 contains 15 residues. CDR3 region: CASSPAGGGNQPQHF. CDR3 DNA: TGTGCCAGCAGCCCGGCTGGAGGGGGCAATCAGCCCCAGCATTTT.

In its sample, this clonotype was seen a few times. The chain links TRBV24-1 to TRBJ1-1; D gene unclear. Trimming removed 4 bases from V and 1 base from J, with 6 bases in between. From germline, CDR1 is KGHDR and CDR2 SFDVKD. The CDR3 loop spans 13 amino acids. CDR3 sequence: CATSDPGNTEAFF. The CDR3 DNA reads as TGTGCCACCAGTGACCCGGGGAACACTGAAGCTTTCTTT.

J is TRBJ2-1 and V is TRBV6-5; 10 positions match TRBD2. Trimming at V came to 6 bases and at J to 7 bases, leaving 9 bases not matched to a gene. The CDR3 sequence is 15 residues long. CDR1 is MNHEY and CDR2 is SVGAGI in the germline V gene. The CDR3 DNA reads TGTGCCAGCAGCGTGCCAAAGACTAGCGGGAATGAGCAGTTCTTC. Its protein product is CASSVPKTSGNEQFF.

The chain joins TRBV24-1 to TRBJ2-1; TRBD2 agrees at 8 bases. This CDR3 contains 16 residues. V shed 1 base, J shed 8 bases, and the junction held 9 bases outside the gene matches. The germline CDR1 and CDR2 sequences are KGHDR and SFDVKD. CDR3 region: CATSDFSGRAGDEQFF. CDR3 DNA sequence: TGTGCCACCAGTGATTTCTCCGGGAGGGCGGGAGATGAGCAGTTCTTC.

This clonotype has a handful of counts. The chain links TRBV3-1 to TRBJ2-1, with D maybe TRBD1 (6 bases). CDR1 and CDR2 (germline): LGHDT, YNNKEL (reference sequence). The CDR3 spans 16 residues. Deletions cut 4 bases from V and 7 bases from J, with 20 bases between. The CDR3 sequence: CASSPTGTLWQNEQFF. DNA of the CDR3: TGTGCCAGCAGCCCAACCGGGACACTTTGGCAAAATGAGCAGTTCTTC.

This clonotype was counted only a few times. The chain is built from TRBV29-1 and TRBJ2-5; no clear D gene. The CDR3 covers 13 residues. Trimming removed 6 bases at V and 2 bases at J, with 13 bases between. Germline V lookup: CDR1 SQVTM, CDR2 ANQGSEA. CDR3 sequence (DNA): TGCAGCGTCTCTAGGTCTGGTCAAGAGACCCAGTACTTC. Its translation: CSVSRSGQETQYF.